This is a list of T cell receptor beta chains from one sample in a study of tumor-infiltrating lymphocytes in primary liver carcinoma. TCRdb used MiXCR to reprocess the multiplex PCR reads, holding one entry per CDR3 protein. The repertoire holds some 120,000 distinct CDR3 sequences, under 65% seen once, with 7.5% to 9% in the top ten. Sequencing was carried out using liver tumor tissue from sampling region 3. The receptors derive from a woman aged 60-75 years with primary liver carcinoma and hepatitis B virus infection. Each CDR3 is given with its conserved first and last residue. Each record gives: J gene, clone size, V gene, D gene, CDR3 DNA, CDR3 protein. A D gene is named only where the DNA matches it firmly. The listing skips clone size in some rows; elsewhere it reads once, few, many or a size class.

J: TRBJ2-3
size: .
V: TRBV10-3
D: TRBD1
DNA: TGTGCCATCAGCCCAACTGCCGGGACAGGGGACACAGATACGCAGTATTTT
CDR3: CAISPTAGTGDTDTQYF

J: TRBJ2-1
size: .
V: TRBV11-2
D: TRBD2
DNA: TGTTCCAGCAGCCACGGAACTAGCGGGGAATACAATGAGCAGTTCTTC
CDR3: CSSSHGTSGEYNEQFF

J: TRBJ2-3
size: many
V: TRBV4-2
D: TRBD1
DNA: TGTGCCAGCAGCCAAGCGGACAGGGGGCCGAAAGATACGCAGTATTTT
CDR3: CASSQADRGPKDTQYF

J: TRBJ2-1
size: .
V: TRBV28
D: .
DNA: TGTACCAGCAGCTCCCTGGGCGGTCTAGGAGGTGAGCAGTTCTTC
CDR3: CTSSSLGGLGGEQFF

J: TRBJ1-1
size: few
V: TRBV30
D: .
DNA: TGTGCCTGGAGACATACGAGGGGCTCCCACACTGAAGCTTTCTTT
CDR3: CAWRHTRGSHTEAFF

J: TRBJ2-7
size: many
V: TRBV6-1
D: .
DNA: TGTGCCAGCAGCGAGACTTACTACGAGCAGTACTTC
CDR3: CASSETYYEQYF

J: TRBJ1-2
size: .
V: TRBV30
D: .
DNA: TGTGCCTGGAGTCGGAGGGGCCAGGGCTACACCTTC
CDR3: CAWSRRGQGYTF

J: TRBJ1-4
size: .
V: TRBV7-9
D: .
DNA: TGTGCCAGCACCGAACAGCCGGGAGATGGGAATGAAAAACTGTTTTTT
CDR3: CASTEQPGDGNEKLFF

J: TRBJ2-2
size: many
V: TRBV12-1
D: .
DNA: TGTGCCAGCATCGCGGGGGGGCACACGAACACCGGGGAGCTGTTTTTT
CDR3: CASIAGGHTNTGELFF

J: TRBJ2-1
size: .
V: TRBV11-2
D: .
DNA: TGTGCTAGCAGTTTACGCGCAGACTCCTACAATGAGCAGTTCTTC
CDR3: CASSLRADSYNEQFF

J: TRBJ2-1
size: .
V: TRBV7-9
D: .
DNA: TGTGCCAGCGTCTTCATCGGAGACAATGTGCAGATCTTC
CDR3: CASVFIGDNVQIF

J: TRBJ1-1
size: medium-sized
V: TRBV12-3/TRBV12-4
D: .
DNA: TGTGCCAGCAGTTCAGGGGCTGAAGCTTTCTTT
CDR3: CASSSGAEAFF

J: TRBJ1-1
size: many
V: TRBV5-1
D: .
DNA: TGCGCCAGCAGCTTGGAGGAGGCAAACACTGAAGCTTTCTTT
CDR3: CASSLEEANTEAFF

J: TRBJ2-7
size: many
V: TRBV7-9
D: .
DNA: TGTGCCAGCAGCTTACTCCCTACATACGAGCAGTACTTC
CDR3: CASSLLPTYEQYF

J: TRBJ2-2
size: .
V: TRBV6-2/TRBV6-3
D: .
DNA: TGTGTCGGATTGACGCCGGCCAGGGAGCTGTTTTTT
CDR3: CVGLTPARELFF

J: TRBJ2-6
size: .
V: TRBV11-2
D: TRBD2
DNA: TGTGCTAGCAGCGCAGTACTAGCGCCGACCTCTGGGGCCAACGTCCTGACTTTC
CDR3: CASSAVLAPTSGANVLTF

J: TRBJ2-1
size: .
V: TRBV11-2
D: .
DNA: TGTGCCAGCAGCTTAGATGGGGCTACCGCAACGACCCAGTTCTTC
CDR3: CASSLDGATATTQFF

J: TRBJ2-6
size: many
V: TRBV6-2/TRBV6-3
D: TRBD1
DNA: TGTGCCAGCAGTTCCCTAGGGACAGCGACTCACTCTGGGGCCAACGTCCTGACTTTC
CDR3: CASSSLGTATHSGANVLTF

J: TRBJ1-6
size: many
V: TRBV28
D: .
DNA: TGTGCCAGCAGTTTTTCCAGGGTCCTCCACTTT
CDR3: CASSFSRVLHF

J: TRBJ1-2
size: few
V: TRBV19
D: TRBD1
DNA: TGTGCCAGTAGCCACACCGGGACAGGGGACTATGGCTACACCTTC
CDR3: CASSHTGTGDYGYTF

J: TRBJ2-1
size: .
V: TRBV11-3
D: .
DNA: TGTGCCAGCAGCCCCCAGAGTTCCTACAATGAGCAGTTCTTT
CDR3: CASSPQSSYNEQFF

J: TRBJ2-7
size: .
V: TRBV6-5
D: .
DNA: TGTGCCAGCAGTTACTCGACGGAGACAGATTCCTACGAGCAGTACTTC
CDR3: CASSYSTETDSYEQYF

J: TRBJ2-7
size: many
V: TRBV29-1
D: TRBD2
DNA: TGCAGCGTCCGGGGACTAGCGGTAAACTCCTACGAGCAGTACTTC
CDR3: CSVRGLAVNSYEQYF

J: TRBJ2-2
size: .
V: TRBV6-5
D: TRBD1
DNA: TGTGCCAGCAGGGACACGGACAGGGCGAGCTCCGGGGAGCTGTTTTTT
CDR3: CASRDTDRASSGELFF

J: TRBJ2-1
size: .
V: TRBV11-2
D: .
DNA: TGTGCCAGCAGCTCTACTCAATCTGCGGCGGGCCTACCGGTGCAATTCTTC
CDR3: CASSSTQSAAGLPVQFF

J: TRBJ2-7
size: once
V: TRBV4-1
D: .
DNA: TGCGCCAGCAGCCCCGCGGATAGGGTCTACGAGCAGTACTTC
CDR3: CASSPADRVYEQYF

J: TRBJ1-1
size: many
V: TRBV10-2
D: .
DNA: TGCGCCAGCAGTGAGTCTCGGGGGGCCAACACTGAAGCTTTCTTT
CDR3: CASSESRGANTEAFF

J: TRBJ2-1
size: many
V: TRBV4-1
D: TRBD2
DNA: TGCGCCAGCAGCCAAGAGCCGGGAGGGAAGTACAATGAGCAGTTCTTC
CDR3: CASSQEPGGKYNEQFF

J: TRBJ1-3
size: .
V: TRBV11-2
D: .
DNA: TGTGCCGGCAGCTTATTTCAGGGAAACACCACATATTTT
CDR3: CAGSLFQGNTTYF

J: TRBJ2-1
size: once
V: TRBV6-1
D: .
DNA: TGTGCCAGCATTGTATTATGGGGATTCAACAATGAGCAGTTCTTC
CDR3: CASIVLWGFNNEQFF

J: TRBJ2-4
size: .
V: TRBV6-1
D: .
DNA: TGTGCCAGTAGTGGATCAGGGGCAGACAAAAACATTCAGTACTTC
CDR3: CASSGSGADKNIQYF

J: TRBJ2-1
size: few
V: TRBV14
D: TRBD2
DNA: TGTGCCAGCAGCCTGTTCGGGACTAGTGCGTACATTGAGCAGTTCTTC
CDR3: CASSLFGTSAYIEQFF

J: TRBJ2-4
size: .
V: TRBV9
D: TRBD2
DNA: TGTGCCAGCAGCGGGGGACTAGCGGGAGCCAAAAACATTCAGTACTTC
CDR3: CASSGGLAGAKNIQYF

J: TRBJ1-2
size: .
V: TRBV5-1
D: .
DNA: TGCGCCAGCAGCTTGGCCGTATCGAGCACCCTGAGGCAGCGGTCGGCTGGCTACACCTTC
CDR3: CASSLAVSSTLRQRSAGYTF

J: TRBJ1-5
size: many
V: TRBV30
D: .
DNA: TGTGCCTGGAGTTTAGGGGCCCCTAATCAGCCCCAGCATTTT
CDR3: CAWSLGAPNQPQHF

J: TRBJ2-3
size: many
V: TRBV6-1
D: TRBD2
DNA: TGTGCCAGCAGTGAAGCGCGGGAGTATGATACGCAGTATTTT
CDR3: CASSEAREYDTQYF

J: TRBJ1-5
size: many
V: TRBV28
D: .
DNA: TGTGCCAGCAGTCAGGGGTTCTATCAGCCCCAGCATTTT
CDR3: CASSQGFYQPQHF

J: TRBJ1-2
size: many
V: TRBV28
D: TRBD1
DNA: TGTGCCGGAGCAGGGGGCCTAAATAACTATGGCTACACCTTC
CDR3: CAGAGGLNNYGYTF

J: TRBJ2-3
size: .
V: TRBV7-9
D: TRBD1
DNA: TGTGCCAGCAGCTTAAATACAGGGGGTGTGACAGATACGCAGTATTTT
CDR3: CASSLNTGGVTDTQYF

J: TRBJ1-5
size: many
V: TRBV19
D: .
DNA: TGTGCCAGTAGCCCAGCGGGGGAAGGCAATCAGCCCCAGCATTTT
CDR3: CASSPAGEGNQPQHF

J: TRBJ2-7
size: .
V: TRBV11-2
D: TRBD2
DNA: TGTGCCAGCAGCCTTCGCAGGACTAGCGGGGAGGAGGCCTACGAGCAGTACTTC
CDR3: CASSLRRTSGEEAYEQYF

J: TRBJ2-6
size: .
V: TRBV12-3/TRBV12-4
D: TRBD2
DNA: TGTGCCAGCAGGGGACTAGTGAGTGAGGCCAACGTCCCGACTTTC
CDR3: CASRGLVSEANVPTF

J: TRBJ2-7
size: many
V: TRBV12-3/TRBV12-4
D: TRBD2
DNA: TGTGCCAGTTCGGGGGGGCGGGCCTACGAGCAGTACTTC
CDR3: CASSGGRAYEQYF

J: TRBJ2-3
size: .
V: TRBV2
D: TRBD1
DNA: TGTGCCAGCCACAGGGGTCGCACAGATACGCAGTATTTT
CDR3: CASHRGRTDTQYF

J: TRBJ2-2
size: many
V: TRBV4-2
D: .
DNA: TGTGCCAGCAGCCAAGGGGAGTACACCGGGGAGCTGTTTTTT
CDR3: CASSQGEYTGELFF

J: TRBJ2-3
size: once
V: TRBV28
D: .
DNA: TGTGTCAGCAGTTTCCTAAGCTTAAAGGTGGCCCCAGATACGCAGTATTTT
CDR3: CVSSFLSLKVAPDTQYF